These 20 T cell receptor beta chains originate from one sample sequenced in a study of T cells in Graves' hyperthyroidism and ophthalmopathy. RNA transcripts provided the source from which TCR beta CDR3 regions were amplified. TCR CDR3 underwent first-round RT-PCR with the HTBI primer set. Each CDR3 protein is one row after TCRdb ran MiXCR on the multiplex PCR reads. The sample holds under 400,000 distinct CDR3 sequences; more than 20% are singletons and the top ten take 73%. The sequenced sample consisted of blood. These receptors came from a man between 45 and 60 years old with Graves' hyperthyroidism.

In regard to this clonotype: Sequence at one end of the junction differs from germline and may be a read error. This sequence joins TRBV27 and TRBJ2-1, with TRBD2 matching 9 bases. Germline CDR1 and CDR2: MNHEY and SMNVEV (reference sequence). The CDR3 sequence is 16 residues long. The CDR3 loop is CASSLFASGKYNERFF. The CDR3 DNA is TGTGCCAGCAGTTTATTTGCTAGCGGGAAATACAATGAGCGGTTCTTC.

The J gene is TRBJ1-2, the V gene TRBV18; D unresolved. The CDR3 is made up of 15 amino acids. From germline, CDR1 is KGHSH and CDR2 LQKENI. The V gene lost 3 bases and the J gene lost 6 bases, with 17 bases spanning the gap. CDR3 loop: CASSPMTGIGDGYTF. The CDR3 region has the DNA TGTGCCAGCTCACCTATGACGGGGATTGGGGATGGCTACACCTTC.

This clonotype has at least ten counts. J is TRBJ2-7 and V is TRBV5-1; 7 positions agree with TRBD1. The CDR3 runs to 15 residues. J gave up 2 bases and V 0 bases, and 5 bases lay outside the gene matches. CDR1 SGHRS and CDR2 YFSETQ come from the germline V gene. For the CDR3, the DNA is TGCGCCAGCAGCTTGGCTGGGGACAGCACCTACGAGCAGTACTTC. This codes for CASSLAGDSTYEQYF. Complete variable domain (other parts from reference TRBV5-1 and TRBJ2-7): KAGVTQTPRYLIKTRGQQVTLSCSPISGHRSVSWYQQTPGQGLQFLFEYFSETQRNKGNFPGRFSGRQFSNSRSEMNVSTLELGDSALYLCASSLAGDSTYEQYFGPGTRLTVT.

This clonotype has more than one count but fewer than ten. This chain uses TRBV18 with TRBJ2-2; D unclear. Germline V gene sequence: CDR1 KGHSH, CDR2 LQKENI. Trimming removed 0 bases at V and 0 bases at J, with 11 bases between. The CDR3 consists of 17 residues. The CDR3 loop reads CASSPPGIASNTGELFF. The CDR3 bases are TGTGCCAGCTCACCACCAGGAATAGCTTCGAACACCGGGGAGCTGTTTTTT.

The chain combines TRBV6-2 or TRBV6-3 with TRBJ2-7, with TRBD2 identical over 8 bases. This CDR3 contains 18 residues. The J segment lost 2 bases and the V segment lost 5 bases, leaving 17 bases of the junction unmatched. The germline CDR1 and CDR2 sequences are MNHEY and SVGEGT. The CDR3 reads CASSPQTLAVGSPYEQYF. In nucleotides, the CDR3 is TGTGCCAGCAGTCCCCAGACACTAGCGGTCGGTAGTCCCTACGAGCAGTACTTC.

The chain is built from TRBV12-3 or TRBV12-4 and TRBJ1-3, with no clear D. Trimming pared 4 bases from V and 13 bases from J, leaving 11 bases between. The CDR3 consists of 11 residues. The CDR3 DNA follows: TGTGCCAGCAGTTCACCGACGGAAATATATTTT. As protein: CASSSPTEIYF.

This chain joins TRBV28 and TRBJ2-3; possibly TRBD2 for D (5 bases). The CDR3 is 19 residues long. V lost 3 bases and J 2 bases, leaving 24 bases between the germline ends. Germline V CDR1 and CDR2: MDHEN, SYDVKM. In DNA form, the CDR3 reads TGTGCCAGCAGTTTCAGTTCAGTTCTGGGCGGACTCTACACAGATACGCAGTATTTT. This codes for CASSFSSVLGGLYTDTQYF.

The chain has TRBV19 and TRBJ1-2; D ambiguous. Germline V gives CDR1 LNHDA, CDR2 SQIVND (reference sequence). The CDR3 is 13 residues long. Trimming shortened V by 7 bases and J by 2 bases, and 11 bases separated the two germline ends. DNA for the CDR3: TGTGCCAGTAACGCCTGGGCAAACTATGGCTACACCTTC. Its protein is CASNAWANYGYTF.

V usage is TRBV10-2 and J usage is TRBJ2-1; unclear D gene. V lost 6 bases and J lost 1, with 7 bases in between. CDR1 and CDR2 from the germline V gene are WSHSY and SAAADI. The CDR3 contains 13 residues. The CDR3 sequence: CASRLQSYNEQFF. The CDR3 region has the DNA TGCGCCAGCAGACTCCAGTCCTACAATGAGCAGTTCTTC.

The chain joins TRBV18 to TRBJ2-7; a weak D match, TRBD1 (5 bases). The CDR3 runs to 11 residues. Per germline, CDR1 KGHSH and CDR2 LQKENI. Trimming removed 4 bases from V and 9 bases from J, with 10 bases in between. CDR3 DNA sequence: TGTGCCAGCTCACAACAGGATTCGCAGTACTTC. Encoded protein: CASSQQDSQYF.

The chain has TRBV4-1 and TRBJ2-5, with unresolved D. The germline gives CDR1 MGHRA, CDR2 YSYEKL. The CDR3 runs to 13 residues. The ends were cut back, 0 bases at V and 5 bases at J, with 7 bases in the middle. In DNA, the CDR3 is TGCGCCAGCAGCCAAGATTGGCGTGAGACCCAGTACTTC. This codes for CASSQDWRETQYF.

In this sample, this clonotype turned up a few times. This sequence joins TRBV12-3 or TRBV12-4 and TRBJ1-1; D unresolved. Trimming pared 3 bases from V and 2 bases from J, leaving 10 bases between. CDR3 length: 14 residues. CDR3 nucleotides: TGTGCCAGCAGTTTTCTGAGGGCCAACACTGAAGCTTTCTTT. Its translation is CASSFLRANTEAFF.

J is TRBJ2-4 and V is TRBV3-1, with TRBD1 matching 9 bases. Trimming removed 0 bases from V and 12 bases from J; junction bases left unmatched: 9. The germline gives CDR1 LGHDT, CDR2 YNNKEL (reference sequence). The CDR3 has 15 amino acids. CDR3 in amino acids: CASSQDSTGTGRQYF. CDR3 bases: TGTGCCAGCAGCCAAGATAGCACCGGGACAGGGCGTCAGTACTTC.

In its sample, this clonotype was seen a few times. The chain joins TRBV20-1 to TRBJ1-1; 7 bases match TRBD1. J was trimmed by 7 bases and V by 5 bases; bases with no gene match: 7. This CDR3 region has 12 residues. Germline CDR1 and CDR2: DFQATT and SNEGSKA (reference sequence). CDR3 residues: CSAQGVGNEAFF. In DNA, the CDR3 is TGCAGTGCTCAGGGGGTTGGGAATGAAGCTTTCTTT.

The chain joins TRBV20-1 to TRBJ2-3, with 8 positions matching TRBD2. Trimming cost V 0 bases and J 4 bases; bases outside gene matches: 9. The CDR3 covers 16 residues. Germline V lookup: CDR1 DFQATT, CDR2 SNEGSKA (reference sequence). CDR3 nucleotide sequence: TGCAGTGCTAGAGATGTCGTCGGGAGGGCGGCAGATACGCAGTATTTT. This gives the protein CSARDVVGRAADTQYF.

The table lists this clonotype with a few counts. The rearrangement joins TRBV14 to TRBJ1-1; possibly TRBD1 for D (6 bases). Germline loops: CDR1 SGHDN, CDR2 FVKESK. This CDR3 comprises 13 residues. V gave up 5 bases and J gave up 4 bases, with 11 bases separating them. This chain's CDR3 is CASSTGQRTEAFF. In DNA form, the CDR3 reads TGTGCCAGCAGCACTGGACAGCGCACTGAAGCTTTCTTT.

This clonotype showed up just a few times. The CDR3 nucleotides are TGTGCCAGCAGTTTCGGCGGGATGGGGTATTTT. Translating gives CASSFGGMGYF. V usage is TRBV28 and J usage is TRBJ2-3, with a possible D match to TRBD2 (6 bases). The CDR3 has 11 amino acids. V lost 3 bases and J lost 14, with 12 bases in between. Germline V gene sequence: CDR1 MDHEN, CDR2 SYDVKM.

The CDR3 loop reads CASSQGVGPEAFF. The CDR3 bases are TGTGCCAGCAGCCAAGGCGTCGGGCCTGAAGCTTTCTTT. The J gene is TRBJ1-1, the V gene TRBV3-1, with D unresolved. Germline loops: CDR1 LGHDT, CDR2 YNNKEL (reference sequence). This CDR3 is 13 amino acids long. Trimming removed 1 base at V and 6 bases at J, with 9 bases between. The complete variable domain, with remaining parts taken from reference TRBV3-1 and TRBJ1-1, reads DTAVSQTPKYLVTQMGNDKSIKCEQNLGHDTMYWYKQDSKKFLKIMFSYNNKELIINETVPNRFSPKSPDKAHLNLHINSLELGDSAVYFCASSQGVGPEAFFGQGTRLTVV.

The V and J genes are TRBV7-9 and TRBJ2-7; the match to TRBD2 covers 9 bases. The CDR3 spans 15 residues. Unmatched junction bases numbered 6, after V lost 4 bases and J lost 2 bases. Germline V gene data show CDR1 as SEHNR and CDR2 as FQNEAQ (reference sequence). The CDR3, as DNA: TGTGCCAGCAGCTCCCCCGTAGCGGGAGCCTACGAGCAGTACTTC. This sequence encodes CASSSPVAGAYEQYF.

As concerns this clonotype: With a much larger clone just one base away, this may be a read error. The genes are TRBV13 and TRBJ2-7; 9 bases agree with TRBD1. Per germline, CDR1 PRHDT and CDR2 FYEKMQ (reference sequence). The CDR3 runs to 14 residues. CDR3 nucleotides: TGTACCAGCAGTTCCGGGACAGGGCGAGGCGAGCAGTACTTC. Translation: CTSSSGTGRGEQYF. The full variable domain, with the rest looked up from reference TRBV13 and TRBJ2-7, is AAGVIQSPRHLIKEKRETATLKCYPIPRHDTVYWYQQGPGQDPQFLISFYEKMQSDKGSIPDRFSAQQFSDYHSELNMSSLELGDSALYFCTSSSGTGRGEQYFGPGTRLTVT.